What follows are 4 T cell receptor beta chains derived from one specimen sequenced in a study of Tregs in tolerant kidney transplant recipients (dated by TCRdb to the late 2010s). What the time point label conveys for this sample: blood sample drawn before combined kidney and bone marrow transplant. Library preparation employed the immunoSEQ multiplex PCR assay. TCRdb carries this immuneACCESS record with in-frame sequences only. Its versions omit some clonotypes, under half of them owing to an unresolved V gene in the studies checked, with the rest unexplained. The sample table holds about 100,000 clones, of which approximately 93% were seen once. The biggest ten clones account for 0.4% to 0.55% of the sample. Sequences were derived from CD4+ T cells from blood, sampled before the transplant. The receptors shown here come from a human donor who received a combined kidney and bone marrow transplant.

The rearrangement links TRBV9 to TRBJ1-1, with no clear D. This CDR3 is built from 13 residues. Germline V gene sequence: CDR1 SGDLS, CDR2 YYNGEE. The V end was cut by 0 bases, the J end by 5 bases, with 8 bases between. As DNA, the CDR3 is TGTGCCAGCAGCGTAGCGGCGGGAACTGAAGCTTTCTTT. It specifies CASSVAAGTEAFF.

The rearrangement joins TRBV11-3 to TRBJ2-1, with a weak D call TRBD1 (6 bases). Germline assignment: CDR1 SGHNT and CDR2 YENEEA. This CDR3 comprises 16 residues. V was clipped by 1 base and J by 0 bases, with 10 bases between them. The DNA for the CDR3 is TGTGCCAGCAGCTTAGTCCTGACAGGCTCCTACAATGAGCAGTTCTTC. It codes for CASSLVLTGSYNEQFF.

V and J are TRBV5-1 and TRBJ2-2; weak D call: TRBD1 (5 bases). Trimming pared 0 bases from V and 4 bases from J, leaving 10 bases between. CDR1 and CDR2 (germline): SGHRS, YFSETQ. This CDR3 contains 15 residues. This chain's CDR3 is CASSLAQGSTGELFF. DNA for the CDR3: TGCGCCAGCAGCTTGGCTCAGGGCTCCACCGGGGAGCTGTTTTTT. The variable domain in full, completed from reference TRBV5-1 and TRBJ2-2, reads KAGVTQTPRYLIKTRGQQVTLSCSPISGHRSVSWYQQTPGQGLQFLFEYFSETQRNKGNFPGRFSGRQFSNSRSEMNVSTLELGDSALYLCASSLAQGSTGELFFGEGSRLTVL.

The chain carries TRBV11-1 and TRBJ2-7; 7 bases are shared with TRBD2. The germline V gene encodes CDR1 SGHAT and CDR2 FQDESV (reference sequence). This CDR3 spans 15 amino acids. V lost 6 bases, J lost 1 base, and 9 bases stayed unmatched. The CDR3, as DNA: TGTGCCAGCAGGTCCGCCGGGGGGTTGTCCTACGAGCAGTACTTC. Translating it yields CASRSAGGLSYEQYF.